Each of the 29 T cell receptor beta chains below was sequenced from the same sample in a study of shared clonotypes between healthy human individuals. Naive CD8 populations comprised CD45RO-negative cells positively selected for CCR7, excluding terminally differentiated effector memory CD45RA+ cells. Clones were sequenced by immunoSEQ multiplex PCR, and TCRdb holds only the in-frame ones, with some missing. This table holds about 1,900,000 clones, approximately 94% found once. The sample consisted of naive CD8+ T cells sorted from blood. The receptors were gathered from a man aged 18 to 29 in good health.

The count of this clone is one. This chain links TRBV10-1 with TRBJ2-7; 11 nucleotides match TRBD1. V shed 6 bases, J shed 5 bases, and the junction held 9 bases outside the gene matches. Per the germline V gene, CDR1 is WNHNN and CDR2 is SYGVQD (reference sequence). This CDR3 contains 15 residues. As DNA, the CDR3 is TGCGCCAGCAGCCTCGGACAGGGGGCTTTCGACGAGCAGTACTTC. Its protein is CASSLGQGAFDEQYF.

V usage is TRBV10-2 and J usage is TRBJ2-7; D ambiguous. Trimming removed 6 bases from V and 4 bases from J, with 13 bases in between. The CDR3 covers 13 residues. Germline loops: CDR1 WSHSY, CDR2 SAAADI. The CDR3 here is CASSPPADYEQYF. CDR3 DNA sequence: TGCGCCAGCAGCCCCCCCGCGGATTACGAGCAGTACTTC.

The gene calls are TRBV18 and TRBJ2-3; D is uncertain. Germline V gene sequence: CDR1 KGHSH, CDR2 LQKENI. Deletions cut 4 bases from V and 2 bases from J, with 19 bases between. CDR3 length: 17 residues. The DNA for the CDR3 is TGTGCCAGCTCACTGTCGATATACGATCCGGCCACAGATACGCAGTATTTT. It encodes CASSLSIYDPATDTQYF.

The genes are TRBV7-2 and TRBJ2-3; maybe TRBD2 (6 bases). The CDR3 covers 18 residues. V shed 0 bases and J shed 2 bases, with 18 bases lying between them. CDR1 is SGHTA and CDR2 is FQGNSA in the germline V gene. The CDR3, as DNA: TGTGCCAGCAGCTTAGCCCCCTCGGCTAGCGAATACACAGATACGCAGTATTTT. Its translation: CASSLAPSASEYTDTQYF.

In its sample, this clone was seen once. This sequence joins TRBV9 and TRBJ2-7; D uncertain. V shed 4 bases and J shed 3 bases, with 11 bases lying between them. The V gene's germline CDR1 is SGDLS and CDR2 YYNGEE. The CDR3 spans 13 residues. For the CDR3, the DNA is TGTGCCAGCAGCCCGGACGGAAACTACGAGCAGTACTTC. This codes for CASSPDGNYEQYF.

Regarding this clone: The sample has other DNA sequences that encode this CDR3 too. The V call is TRBV7-2, the J call TRBJ2-5; unclear D gene. Germline V gene sequence: CDR1 SGHTA, CDR2 FQGNSA. The CDR3 contains 14 residues. V was pared by 1 base and J by 0 bases, with 6 bases between. CDR3: CASSLEAYQETQYF. The CDR3 DNA reads as TGTGCCAGCAGCTTAGAGGCATACCAAGAGACCCAGTACTTC.

This chain connects TRBV7-9 to TRBJ2-7; D may match TRBD1 or TRBD2 (6 bases each). The CDR3 has 15 amino acids. The V end was cut by 10 bases, the J end by 2 bases, with 21 bases between. Germline CDR1 SEHNR, CDR2 FQNEAQ (reference sequence). CDR3 nucleotide sequence: TGTGCCACAGCAGGGGAGGCGGGGCAACCCTACGAGCAGTACTTC. This gives the protein CATAGEAGQPYEQYF. Based on the CDR3 plus reference TRBV7-9 and TRBJ2-7, the full variable domain is DTGVSQNPRHKITKRGQNVTFRCDPISEHNRLYWYRQTLGQGPEFLTYFQNEAQLEKSRLLSDRFSAERPKGSFSTLEIQRTEQGDSAMYLCATAGEAGQPYEQYFGPGTRLTVT.

The chain uses TRBV4-3 and TRBJ2-2; maybe TRBD2 (6 bases). Trimming stripped 0 bases from V and 3 bases from J, with 8 bases between. The CDR3 covers 15 residues. Looked up from germline, CDR1 is LGHNA and CDR2 is YSLEER. This chain's CDR3 is CASSQDSGDTGELFF. For the CDR3, the DNA is TGCGCCAGCAGCCAAGATTCGGGGGACACCGGGGAGCTGTTTTTT.

In the case of this clone: The same CDR3 is also encoded by other DNA sequences in this sample. The rearrangement uses TRBV10-1 and TRBJ2-3; D is unclear. CDR1 WNHNN and CDR2 SYGVQD come from the germline V gene (reference sequence). This CDR3 region has 12 residues. The ends were cut back, 3 bases at V and 6 bases at J, with 7 bases in the middle. CDR3 loop: CASSDPGDTQYF. CDR3 nucleotide sequence: TGCGCCAGCAGTGACCCCGGGGATACGCAGTATTTT.

The chain has TRBV5-8 and TRBJ1-1; D gene uncertain. CDR3 size: 17 residues. Trimming took 0 bases from V and 0 from J, leaving 15 bases between them. Germline CDR1 SGHTS, CDR2 YDEGEE. The CDR3 is CASSLEASDYMNTEAFF. The DNA for the CDR3 is TGTGCCAGCAGCTTGGAGGCGTCAGACTACATGAACACTGAAGCTTTCTTT.

The rearrangement links TRBV27 to TRBJ2-3, with D unclear. The V and J ends lost 0 bases and 0 bases respectively, with 16 bases between them. This CDR3 has 18 amino acids. CDR1 and CDR2 (germline): MNHEY, SMNVEV (reference sequence). This chain's CDR3 is CASSLSWTRPTSTDTQYF. The CDR3 nucleotides are TGTGCCAGCAGTTTATCTTGGACCCGGCCGACTAGCACAGATACGCAGTATTTT.

The J gene is TRBJ2-1, the V gene TRBV4-1; D might be TRBD1 (5 bases). V lost 0 bases to trimming and J lost 3 bases, with 15 bases between them. Germline V gene data show CDR1 as MGHRA and CDR2 as YSYEKL. The CDR3 contains 17 residues. The chain's CDR3 is CASSQEDTGVNYNEQFF. CDR3 in DNA: TGCGCCAGCAGCCAAGAGGACACTGGGGTGAACTACAATGAGCAGTTCTTC.

CDR3 sequence (DNA): TGCGCCAGCAGCTTGGACGGTCTGGGGGGCGACGAGCAGTACTTC. It is translated as CASSLDGLGGDEQYF. This sequence joins TRBV5-1 and TRBJ2-7; D is perhaps TRBD1 or TRBD2 (6 bases each). This CDR3 is 15 amino acids long. The germline CDR1 and CDR2 sequences are SGHRS and YFSETQ. Trimming took 0 bases from V and 5 from J, leaving 15 bases between them.

The rearrangement joins TRBV19 to TRBJ1-1, with D possibly being TRBD1 (6 bases). The CDR3 spans 16 residues. V was trimmed by 6 bases and J by 2 bases, leaving 19 bases between them. Germline V gene data show CDR1 as LNHDA and CDR2 as SQIVND (reference sequence). DNA for the CDR3: TGTGCCAGTAGCTCACCCTCGGACAGCTCCAACACTGAAGCTTTCTTT. As protein: CASSSPSDSSNTEAFF.

The rearrangement links TRBV4-2 to TRBJ2-7; D unresolved. Germline V gene lookup returns CDR1 LGHNA and CDR2 YNFKEQ. The CDR3 spans 13 residues. With 1 base removed from V and 3 bases from J, the gap between germline ends came to 7 bases. The CDR3 coding sequence is TGTGCCAGCAGCCAAGGACAATTCTACGAGCAGTACTTC. This sequence encodes CASSQGQFYEQYF.

This chain connects TRBV6-5 to TRBJ1-4; D call uncertain. V lost 2 bases and J 4 bases, leaving 8 bases between the germline ends. In germline, CDR1 is MNHEY, CDR2 SVGAGI. The CDR3 loop spans 14 amino acids. The CDR3 DNA sequence: TGTGCCAGCAGTTACGACGGAATTAATGAAAAACTGTTTTTT. Translated: CASSYDGINEKLFF.

The chain uses TRBV5-5 and TRBJ1-6; D might be TRBD1 (5 bases). Trimming pared 1 base from V and 7 bases from J, leaving 15 bases between. Germline assignment: CDR1 SGHKS and CDR2 YYEKEE (reference sequence). The CDR3 consists of 16 residues. In nucleotides, the CDR3 is TGTGCCAGCAGCTTGAGTGGGCAGGGATTAAATTCACCCCTCCACTTT. Translation: CASSLSGQGLNSPLHF.

The chain uses TRBV28 and TRBJ1-3, with TRBD1 identical over 7 bases. After removal of 6 bases from V and 0 bases from J, the junction contained 5 bases not matched to a gene. The CDR3 loop spans 15 amino acids. Germline assignment: CDR1 MDHEN and CDR2 SYDVKM. The CDR3 here is CASRPDRSSGNTIYF. In nucleotides, the CDR3 is TGTGCCAGCAGACCGGACAGGAGCTCTGGAAACACCATATATTTT.

The V gene is TRBV9, the J gene TRBJ2-3, with unresolved D. The CDR3 is 15 residues long. Trimming took 0 bases from V and 3 from J, leaving 11 bases between them. Germline CDR1 reads SGDLS; CDR2 reads YYNGEE. The CDR3 DNA sequence: TGTGCCAGCAGCGTAGGGGTCGGAGCGACAGATACGCAGTATTTT. Amino acid sequence: CASSVGVGATDTQYF.

V is TRBV27 and J is TRBJ2-1; D unresolved. The CDR3 has 14 amino acids. Trimming cost V 2 bases and J 3 bases, with 8 bases left between them. Germline V lookup: CDR1 MNHEY, CDR2 SMNVEV (reference sequence). CDR3 region: CASSLAGNYNEQFF. In DNA form, the CDR3 reads TGTGCCAGCAGTTTAGCTGGGAACTACAATGAGCAGTTCTTC.

The rearrangement links TRBV29-1 to TRBJ2-7; tentatively, D is TRBD1 (6 bases). The germline V gene has CDR1 SQVTM and CDR2 ANQGSEA. The germline V and J ends were trimmed by 6 bases and 1 base, with 13 bases remaining between them. The CDR3 totals 13 residues. The CDR3 sequence is CSVTTGHSYEQYF. The CDR3 DNA follows: TGCAGCGTCACGACAGGTCATTCCTACGAGCAGTACTTC.

The genes are TRBV10-3 and TRBJ2-7, with D perhaps given as TRBD1 or TRBD2 (5 bases each). The CDR3 runs to 15 residues. Germline values: CDR1 ENHRY, CDR2 SYGVKD. V was clipped by 3 bases and J by 0 bases, with 12 bases between them. The CDR3 loop is CAISDTAGSSYEQYF. As DNA, the CDR3 is TGTGCCATCAGTGATACCGCAGGGAGCTCCTACGAGCAGTACTTC.

The J gene is TRBJ2-1, the V gene TRBV7-9; 7 bases line up with TRBD1. The CDR3 totals 14 residues. Germline loops: CDR1 SEHNR, CDR2 FQNEAQ (reference sequence). The trim removed 10 bases at V and 0 bases at J, leaving 6 bases unmatched. The DNA of the CDR3 is TGTGCCATCCCCCGGGACAGCTCCTACAATGAGCAGTTCTTC. It is translated as CAIPRDSSYNEQFF.

V and J are TRBV7-9 and TRBJ2-7, with D unclear. V was trimmed by 2 bases and J by 6 bases, leaving 14 bases between them. The V gene's germline CDR1 is SEHNR and CDR2 FQNEAQ (reference sequence). This CDR3 region has 14 residues. CDR3 in DNA: TGTGCCAGCAGCTTATCCGGGTTGTGGGGCGAGCAGTACTTC. Protein product: CASSLSGLWGEQYF. Combining the CDR3 with reference TRBV7-9 and TRBJ2-7 gives the whole variable domain DTGVSQNPRHKITKRGQNVTFRCDPISEHNRLYWYRQTLGQGPEFLTYFQNEAQLEKSRLLSDRFSAERPKGSFSTLEIQRTEQGDSAMYLCASSLSGLWGEQYFGPGTRLTVT.

The CDR3 is CASRSKGNTEAFF. The CDR3 nucleotides are TGTGCCAGCAGGTCAAAGGGGAACACTGAAGCTTTCTTT. The chain has TRBV6-5 and TRBJ1-1; D not resolved. Deletions cut 6 bases from V and 1 base from J, with 9 bases between. The CDR3 consists of 13 residues. From germline, CDR1 is MNHEY and CDR2 SVGAGI.

The chain employs TRBV9 and TRBJ1-2; D may be TRBD1 (6 bases). The V and J ends lost 3 bases and 4 bases respectively, with 16 bases between them. CDR3 size: 15 residues. In germline, CDR1 is SGDLS, CDR2 YYNGEE. The DNA of the CDR3 is TGTGCCAGCAGCGCCGATCCCGGGACACTCTATGGCTACACCTTC. Residues: CASSADPGTLYGYTF. The full variable domain, with the rest looked up from reference TRBV9 and TRBJ1-2, is DSGVTQTPKHLITATGQRVTLRCSPRSGDLSVYWYQQSLDQGLQFLIQYYNGEERAKGNILERFSAQQFPDLHSELNLSSLELGDSALYFCASSADPGTLYGYTFGSGTRLTVV.

V and J are TRBV5-6 and TRBJ2-1, with D tentatively TRBD2 (6 bases). V was clipped by 0 bases and J by 12 bases, with 16 bases between them. The CDR3 runs to 14 residues. Germline CDR1 and CDR2: SGHDT and YYEEEE. Here the CDR3 reads CASSLEGSGQGQFF. DNA of the CDR3: TGTGCCAGCAGCTTGGAAGGTAGCGGCCAGGGGCAGTTCTTC.

J is TRBJ2-2 and V is TRBV2; D possibly matches TRBD1 or TRBD2 (5 bases each). CDR3 length: 14 amino acids. The germline CDR1 and CDR2 sequences are SNHLY and FYNNEI. Trimming removed 6 bases at V and 5 bases at J, with 13 bases between. In DNA, the CDR3 is TGTGCCAGCAGGCCCGGGACGATTACCGGGGAGCTGTTTTTT. It specifies CASRPGTITGELFF.

J is TRBJ2-7 and V is TRBV27; D ambiguous. CDR1 is MNHEY, CDR2 SMNVEV, per germline (reference sequence). The CDR3 runs to 14 residues. V dropped 2 bases and J dropped 0 bases, with 8 bases sitting between them. The CDR3 loop reads CASSLTITSYEQYF. The CDR3 DNA reads as TGTGCCAGCAGTTTAACAATTACCTCCTACGAGCAGTACTTC.